This is a list of T cell receptor beta chains from one sample in a study of PD-1 blockade in mismatch repair-deficient tumors. Method: immunoSEQ multiplex PCR; TCRdb's copy keeps in-frame clones and lacks some. Of about 79,000 clones in the sample, approximately 80% are singletons; the top ten hold around 5.1%. The source material was peripheral blood, sampled 44 weeks after starting pembrolizumab. These receptors all stem from an adult with mismatch repair-deficient cancer. CDR3s include the opening cysteine and the closing phenylalanine or tryptophan. The D gene is left open where the match is weak. Rows may omit the clone size; those that give it use once, few, many or a size class.

J gene,clone size,V gene,D gene,CDR3 DNA,CDR3 protein
TRBJ1-4,-,TRBV9,TRBD1,TGTGCCAGCAGCGCTTGGGGGGACAGGGGTGCCGGAAAACTGTTTTTT,CASSAWGDRGAGKLFF
TRBJ2-3,-,TRBV7-2,-,TGTGCCAGCAGCTCTTACCGTGGGACGCAGTATTTT,CASSSYRGTQYF
TRBJ2-7,-,TRBV14,-,TGTGCCAGCAGCCCGGCGGAGGGACATAACCCCGTCTACGAGCAGTACTTC,CASSPAEGHNPVYEQYF
TRBJ2-7,-,TRBV13,TRBD1,TGTGCCAGCAGCAGGTCCGGGACAGGGCACTACGAGCAGTACTTC,CASSRSGTGHYEQYF
TRBJ2-5,few,TRBV4-3,-,TGCGCCAGCAGCCAAGGACTGGGAGGGGGGACCCAGTACTTC,CASSQGLGGGTQYF
TRBJ1-2,-,TRBV19,-,TGTGCCAGTAGTATCCCGCCGGGTCGGGGAGACTATGGCTACACCTTC,CASSIPPGRGDYGYTF
TRBJ1-4,-,TRBV6-1,-,TGTGCCAGCAGGAGGGGGGCTAATGAAAAACTGTTTTTT,CASRRGANEKLFF
TRBJ1-1,-,TRBV7-9,-,TGTGCCAGCAGCTTAGGACAGTTGAACACTGAAGCTTTCTTT,CASSLGQLNTEAFF
TRBJ2-5,-,TRBV19,-,TGTGCCAGTAGTTCCCCGGGAGTCGTGGAGACCCAGTACTTC,CASSSPGVVETQYF
TRBJ1-1,-,TRBV28,-,TGTGCCAGCAGTTTATCGGGGGAAGCTTTCTTT,CASSLSGEAFF
TRBJ2-7,medium-sized,TRBV11-3,TRBD2,TGTGCCAGCAGCCCCTCCGGAGCGGGAGCCTCCTACGAGCAGTACTTC,CASSPSGAGASYEQYF
TRBJ2-5,-,TRBV5-1,-,TGCGCCAGCTCCTCGGAGGGCCAAGAGACCCAGTACTTC,CASSSEGQETQYF
TRBJ1-5,-,TRBV27,TRBD1,TGTGCCAGCAGTCCGAAGGGACAGGCGATCCTCAATCAGCCCCAGCATTTT,CASSPKGQAILNQPQHF
TRBJ2-3,once,TRBV7-8,-,TGTGCCAGCAGCTTAGGTGGGCGTTTCTGGCGGAAAGATACGCAGTATTTT,CASSLGGRFWRKDTQYF
TRBJ2-1,once,TRBV11-1,-,TGTGCCAGCAGCCCGAGGCACTTTTCCTACAATGAGCAGTTCTTC,CASSPRHFSYNEQFF
TRBJ2-2,few,TRBV19,-,TGTGCCAGTAGTCCACGGACAGCCGGGGAGCTGTTTTTT,CASSPRTAGELFF
TRBJ2-3,-,TRBV11-2,TRBD2,TGTGCCAGCAGCCCTAGCGGGTTAACAGATACGCAGTATTTT,CASSPSGLTDTQYF
TRBJ2-6,-,TRBV21-1,-,TGTGCCAGCAGCAATGGGATCGGGGGCGCTGGGGCCAACGTCCTGACTTTC,CASSNGIGGAGANVLTF
TRBJ1-5,-,TRBV4-2,-,TGTGCCAGCAGCCAAGAGCCGGGGAGTAGCAATCAGCCCCAGCATTTT,CASSQEPGSSNQPQHF
TRBJ2-7,-,TRBV14,-,TGTGCCAGCCAAGGAACGTTCCCACCCTACGAGCAGTACTTC,CASQGTFPPYEQYF
TRBJ2-1,-,TRBV11-3,-,TGTGCCAGCAGCTTAGGAGGGGGGGAGCCATACAATGAGCAGTTCTTC,CASSLGGGEPYNEQFF
TRBJ2-2,-,TRBV6-1,-,TGTGCCAGCAGTGCGGAAGATGGATGGGGGGAGCTGTTTTTT,CASSAEDGWGELFF